This TCR beta chain was profiled in a study of blood T cell repertoires in COVID-19. In the study overall: Some COVID-19 samples were acute and others convalescent; all came from the United States, Italy and Spain. PBMCs, B-cell-depleted T cells, or T cells were the source of the cDNA or gDNA that made up the material.

Per the study methods: For nucleated cells, counts were estimated from reference gene primer amplification. TCRdb keeps only in-frame clones here, not all; method: immunoSEQ multiplex PCR. The V and J calls and clone size are taken from that table; D and trimming were inferred from the DNA. The sample carries tens of thousands of clones, over 80% recorded once. The CDR3 runs 15 residues. The ends were cut back, 5 bases at V and 3 bases at J, with 14 bases in the middle. Germline CDR1 SGHKS, CDR2 YYEKEE (reference sequence). This clonotype originated in an elderly man with active or convalescent COVID-19. Sequenced material: peripheral blood. The chain couples TRBV5-5 to TRBJ2-2; unclear D gene. CDR3 loop: CASSSQLPYTGELFF. The CDR3 DNA reads TGTGCCAGCAGTTCACAGCTACCCTACACCGGGGAGCTGTTTTTT.